Listed below are T cell receptor beta chains from one sample, sequenced in a study of blood T cell repertoires in COVID-19. Profiled with immunoSEQ multiplex PCR; TCRdb holds only in-frame clones, not every one. The data contain around 300,000 clones, about 90% of them seen just once; the ten biggest clones take up around 2.1%. Sequenced input: peripheral blood. These receptors were taken from a woman between 25 and 40 years old who had recovered from COVID-19. The CDR3 runs from the conserved cysteine through the conserved F or W. D genes are given only for firm matches.

TRBJ1-5,.,TRBV2,CASRIPDRSNQPQHF,TGTGCCAGCAGGATCCCTGACAGGAGCAATCAGCCCCAGCATTTT
TRBJ2-7,TRBD1,TRBV25-1,CASSVTGGYEQYF,TGTGCCAGCAGTGTTACAGGGGGCTACGAGCAGTACTTC
TRBJ1-5,.,TRBV9,CASGRAGDQPQHF,TGTGCCAGCGGGAGAGCAGGGGATCAGCCCCAGCATTTT
TRBJ2-1,TRBD2,TRBV3-1/TRBV3-2,CASSQVVAGGPNEQFF,TGTGCCAGCAGCCAAGTGGTAGCGGGGGGGCCCAATGAGCAGTTCTTC
TRBJ2-3,TRBD2,TRBV25-1,CASSGSRGTSGRADTQYF,TGTGCCAGCAGCGGCAGTCGTGGGACTAGCGGGAGGGCAGATACGCAGTATTTT
TRBJ2-5,.,TRBV28,CASSVQKETQYF,TGTGCCAGCAGCGTCCAGAAAGAGACCCAGTACTTC
TRBJ2-5,TRBD2,TRBV14,CASSRGVAGNQETQYF,TGTGCCAGCAGCCGCGGTGTAGCGGGAAACCAAGAGACCCAGTACTTC
TRBJ2-7,.,TRBV6-2/TRBV6-3,CASSYRDISLVQYF,TGTGCCAGCAGTTACCGGGACATAAGCCTGGTGCAGTACTTC
TRBJ2-2,TRBD2,TRBV4-2,CASSQATSANTGELFF,TGTGCCAGCAGCCAAGCGACTAGCGCGAACACCGGGGAGCTGTTTTTT
TRBJ1-5,TRBD1,TRBV24-1,CATSDFSLQGAKSFSDQPQHF,TGTGCCACCAGTGATTTTTCCTTACAGGGGGCTAAGTCGTTTTCGGATCAGCCCCAGCATTTT
TRBJ2-7,.,TRBV7-8,CASSQRTGLGYEQYF,TGTGCCAGCAGCCAGCGGACTGGGCTGGGTTACGAGCAGTACTTC
TRBJ2-3,.,TRBV3-1/TRBV3-2,CASSFGHGGTDTQYF,TGTGCCAGCAGCTTCGGTCACGGAGGCACAGATACGCAGTATTTT
TRBJ2-2,.,TRBV4-2,CASSHTPGTGELFF,TGTGCCAGCAGCCATACCCCGGGCACCGGGGAGCTGTTTTTT
TRBJ2-1,.,TRBV5-6,CASSRPRSEQFF,TGTGCCAGCAGCCGACCTAGGAGTGAGCAGTTCTTC
TRBJ1-4,TRBD1,TRBV7-9,CASSSGQGVNEKLFF,TGTGCCAGCAGCTCCGGACAGGGGGTTAATGAAAAACTGTTTTTT
TRBJ1-1,.,TRBV6-2/TRBV6-3,CASSQGSTEAFF,TGTGCCAGCAGCCAAGGGAGCACTGAAGCTTTCTTT
TRBJ1-2,TRBD1,TRBV7-2,CASSLTGDYGYTF,TGTGCCAGCAGCCTAACAGGGGACTATGGCTACACCTTC
TRBJ1-4,.,TRBV19,CASSIESTGKIEKLFF,TGTGCCAGTAGTATCGAATCGACAGGCAAAATTGAAAAACTGTTTTTT
TRBJ1-1,TRBD1,TRBV4-2,CASSQGITGGTEAFF,TGTGCCAGCAGCCAAGGGATAACAGGGGGCACTGAAGCTTTCTTT
TRBJ1-2,TRBD1,TRBV5-1,CASSLDTTGGVYGYTF,TGCGCCAGCAGCTTAGATACGACAGGGGGCGTCTATGGCTACACCTTC
TRBJ1-1,TRBD1,TRBV7-9,CASSLVGTGAFF,TGTGCCAGCAGCTTAGTGGGGACAGGGGCTTTCTTT
TRBJ2-7,TRBD1,TRBV5-4,CASSRWTGKGEQYF,TGTGCCAGCAGCCGATGGACAGGGAAGGGGGAGCAGTACTTC
TRBJ1-2,.,TRBV4-1,CASSQGAGYGYTF,TGCGCCAGCAGCCAAGGGGCAGGTTATGGCTACACCTTC
TRBJ2-7,.,TRBV7-2,CASSLVQASSYEQYF,TGTGCCAGCAGCTTAGTTCAGGCCAGCTCCTACGAGCAGTACTTC
TRBJ1-2,TRBD1,TRBV5-6,CASRWTGANGYTF,TGTGCCAGCAGATGGACAGGGGCTAATGGCTACACCTTC
TRBJ1-4,.,TRBV20-1,CSASRFTDNEKLFF,TGCAGTGCTAGTCGTTTCACAGATAATGAAAAACTGTTTTTT
TRBJ1-1,.,TRBV16,CASSQSGWGDTEAFF,TGTGCCAGCAGCCAATCGGGTTGGGGGGACACTGAAGCTTTCTTT
TRBJ2-1,TRBD2,TRBV7-8,CASSLLLAGGHHEQFF,TGTGCCAGCAGCTTATTACTCGCGGGGGGGCATCATGAGCAGTTCTTC
TRBJ2-5,TRBD1,TRBV7-8,CASSLGGRGTETQYF,TGTGCCAGCAGCTTAGGAGGCAGGGGGACGGAGACCCAGTACTTC
TRBJ2-6,.,TRBV7-2,CASRVIQGTGANVLTF,TGTGCCAGCAGGGTAATCCAGGGTACCGGGGCCAACGTCCTGACTTTC
TRBJ2-5,TRBD1,TRBV10-3,CATGQGRETQYF,TGTGCCACCGGACAGGGGCGGGAGACCCAGTACTTC
TRBJ2-1,TRBD2,TRBV11-2,CASSSSLAGGYNEQFF,TGTGCCAGCAGCTCCAGTCTAGCGGGGGGGTACAATGAGCAGTTCTTC
TRBJ1-2,.,TRBV27,CASSLITGDGYTF,TGTGCCAGCAGTTTAATTACCGGGGATGGCTACACCTTC
TRBJ2-7,TRBD2,TRBV7-2,CASSLHKEREGPYEQYF,TGTGCCAGCAGCTTGCATAAGGAGCGGGAGGGCCCCTACGAGCAGTACTTC
TRBJ1-6,.,TRBV5-5,CASSLEPNSPLHF,TGTGCCAGCAGCTTGGAGCCCAATTCACCCCTCCACTTT
TRBJ1-3,.,TRBV2,CASSDRGLNTIYF,TGTGCCAGCAGTGACAGGGGATTAAACACCATATATTTT
TRBJ1-2,.,TRBV20-1,CSAHRVGYTF,TGCAGTGCACACAGGGTGGGCTACACCTTC